This T cell receptor (beta chain) was identified in a study of sequential checkpoint blockade in melanoma. Clones were sequenced by immunoSEQ multiplex PCR, and TCRdb holds only the in-frame ones, with some missing. This sample yields over 8,000 clones, of which around 52% are seen a single time; roughly 43% belongs to the top ten. The treatment: randomized to nivolumab then ipilimumab (arm A) or the reverse (arm B). None of the patients previously received DNA-damaging chemotherapy. Live CD3+CD8+ CD19− CD56− cells were sorted from PBMCs. V gave up 6 bases and J gave up 3 bases; unmatched junction bases: 6. There are 14 residues in the CDR3. Germline lookup yields CDR1 MNHEY and CDR2 SVGAGI.

The rearrangement joins TRBV6-5 to TRBJ2-7; TRBD1 matches 9 bases. This receptor was obtained from a human donor with melanoma. This material consisted of CD8+ T cells sorted from blood (inferred from file names), taken from a patient given nivolumab and ipilimumab in sequence. In DNA form, the CDR3 reads TGTGCCAGCAGACTACCGGGACAGGGCTACGAGCAGTACTTC. It is translated as CASRLPGQGYEQYF.